What follows describes a single TCR beta chain. What it binds is not known. One end of the junction is discordant with germline, which a read error may explain. The tissue used was unsorted bulk material of about 17-33 mg. RNA and DNA were co-extracted from it with the AllPrep DNA/RNA mini kit. Surgical resection served as treatment for the primary liver carcinoma of these patients. Tumor samples uniformly had over 80% viable tumor cells. The entry originates in a study of tumor-infiltrating lymphocytes in primary liver carcinoma. For the study at large: Each of the growths was stage T1-T3 N0M0, extending roughly 4.2 to 11 cm across.

Regarding the study as a whole: Present in all five tumor regions were only about 7-25% of the top clones.

The template, roughly 510 ng total RNA, yielded TCR beta cDNA made with a constant-region primer. Slightly modified ARM-PCR with three nested multiplex PCR rounds yielded TCR beta libraries. The opening two PCR rounds, approximately 10 cycles each, paired TRBV1-TRBV30 forward primers with a C-beta reverse primer. TCRdb reanalysed the multiplex PCR reads using MiXCR and keeps one entry per CDR3 protein. This sample yields over 35,000 distinct CDR3 sequences, of which around 66% are seen a single time; 19% belongs to the top ten. The germline V gene has CDR1 SGHAT and CDR2 FQDESV (reference sequence). The CDR3 loop spans 16 amino acids.

The genes are TRBV11-1 and TRBJ2-3, with 9 positions matching TRBD2. Sequencing was carried out using liver tumor tissue from sampling region 2. This sample's subset: tumor region T2, inferior pole. This receptor was taken from a man aged 40-50 years with primary liver carcinoma and hepatitis B virus infection. In DNA form, the CDR3 reads TGTGTCAGCAGTCCCTCCCCTAGCGGGAAGGCATCTACGCAGTATTTT. Translating gives CVSSPSPSGKASTQYF.